This TCR beta chain was recovered during a study of blood T cell repertoires in COVID-19. The wider study: From the United States, Italy and Spain came samples of acute and convalescent COVID-19. Sample material is recorded as cDNA or gDNA derived from T cells, B-cell-depleted T cells, or PBMCs.

In the original workflow: Reference gene primer amplification in the assay estimated nucleated cell counts. Only in-frame clones appear in the TCRdb table, and some are missing; sequencing was by immunoSEQ multiplex PCR. V and J calls plus clone size are reproduced from that table; the DNA served to infer D and trimming. The table includes some 300,000 clones, about 87% detected once. Followed longitudinally, the Seattle patients had been enrolled during active infection. V dropped 2 bases and J dropped 6; count of bases not matched to a gene: 9. CDR3 length equals 17 residues. Germline values: CDR1 MGHRA, CDR2 YSYEKL.

This chain uses TRBV4-1 with TRBJ2-2; 10 nucleotides line up with TRBD2. The specimen sequenced was peripheral blood. The receptor comes from a woman between 45 and 65 years old with COVID-19, enrolled during active disease. This CDR3 reads CASSQTSGRARAGELFF. The DNA of the CDR3 is TGCGCCAGCAGCCAAACCAGCGGGAGGGCCCGGGCCGGGGAGCTGTTTTTT.